This record concerns one T cell receptor (beta chain) sequence. The antigen is undetermined. Unique molecular identifiers were built into the TCRbeta library. TCRdb re-called the PCR reads through MiXCR, storing one row per CDR3 protein. This sample has about 440,000 distinct CDR3 sequences, with around 46% found just once. The record originates from a study of T-cell reconstitution after alpha-beta-depleted transplantation in children. Points from the study as a whole: Reports say that about two months after transplant, the alpha-beta T cells came out of several hundred graft clones that had expanded. T-cell numbers and diversity one year post-transplant derived largely from freshly generated T cells.

The specimen comprised PBMCs, sampled before TCRalphabeta/CD19-depleted stem cell transplant. This receptor was taken from a girl between 2 and 10 years old with aplastic anemia, due to receive a stem cell transplant.

The DNA of the CDR3 is TGTGCCAGCAGCTTGGGAGGACAGGGAAGACGCACAGATACGCAGTATTTT. As protein: CASSLGGQGRRTDTQYF. V usage is TRBV5-5 and J usage is TRBJ2-3; 8 bases agree with TRBD1. Germline V gene sequence: CDR1 SGHKS, CDR2 YYEKEE (reference sequence). Germline trimming cut 0 bases from V and 1 base from J; bases unmatched to any gene: 7. The CDR3 consists of 17 residues.